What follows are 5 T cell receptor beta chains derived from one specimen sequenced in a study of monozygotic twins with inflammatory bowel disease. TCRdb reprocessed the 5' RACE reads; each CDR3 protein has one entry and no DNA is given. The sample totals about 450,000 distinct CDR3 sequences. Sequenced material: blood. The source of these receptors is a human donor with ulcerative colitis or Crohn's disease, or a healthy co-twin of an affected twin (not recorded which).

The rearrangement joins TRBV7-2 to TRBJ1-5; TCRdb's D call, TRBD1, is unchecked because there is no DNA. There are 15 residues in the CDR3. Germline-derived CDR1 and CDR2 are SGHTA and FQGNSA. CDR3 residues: CASSAGTGGYQPQHF.

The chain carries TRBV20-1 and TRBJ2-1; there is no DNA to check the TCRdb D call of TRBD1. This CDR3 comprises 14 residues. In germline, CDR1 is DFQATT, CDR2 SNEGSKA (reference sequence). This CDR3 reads CSARAGSGYNEQFF.

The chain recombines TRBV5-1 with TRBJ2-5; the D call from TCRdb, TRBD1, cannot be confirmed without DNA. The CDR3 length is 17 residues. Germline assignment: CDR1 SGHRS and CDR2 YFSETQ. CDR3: CASSLTYGDHRGGTQYF.

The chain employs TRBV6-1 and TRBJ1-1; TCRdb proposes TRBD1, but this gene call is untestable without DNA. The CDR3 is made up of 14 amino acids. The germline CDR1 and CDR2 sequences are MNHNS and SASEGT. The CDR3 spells CASSPDRAGTEAFF.

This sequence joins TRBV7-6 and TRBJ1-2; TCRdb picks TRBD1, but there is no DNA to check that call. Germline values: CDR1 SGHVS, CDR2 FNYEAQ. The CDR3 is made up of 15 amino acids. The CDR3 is CASTPGPTEGYGYTF.